The 17 T cell receptor beta chains below were found in one sample sequenced in a study of shared clonotypes between healthy human individuals. Assay: immunoSEQ multiplex PCR; the TCRdb copy retains only in-frame clones and omits some. There are 2.3 million or so clones in the sample; over 90% occur only once, and 0.35% to 0.5% lies in the top ten. What was sequenced was naive CD4+ T cells from PBMCs. Subset reported: CD45RA+ positively selected. Receptors originate from a man aged 18 to 29 in good health. Some clones in this sample may be carry-over from other donors' samples.

Only a few counts were recorded for this clone. The chain couples TRBV10-1 to TRBJ1-4; D is undetermined. The V gene lost 8 bases and the J gene lost 7 bases, with 11 bases spanning the gap. The CDR3 runs 12 residues. Germline CDR1 reads WNHNN; CDR2 reads SYGVQD (reference sequence). CDR3 DNA sequence: TGCGCCAGCGGGGTGACCGGTGAAAAACTGTTTTTT. Its protein is CASGVTGEKLFF.

J is TRBJ2-7 and V is TRBV28; TRBD1 might be the D (6 bases). The germline V gene has CDR1 MDHEN and CDR2 SYDVKM. The CDR3 covers 17 residues. The V end was cut by 6 bases, the J end by 2 bases, with 23 bases between. Written as DNA, the CDR3 is TGTGCCAGCAGCGCTCCTTATGGACAGACGGGGACCTACGAGCAGTACTTC. Its protein is CASSAPYGQTGTYEQYF. The full variable domain, completed using reference TRBV28 and TRBJ2-7, is DVKVTQSSRYLVKRTGEKVFLECVQDMDHENMFWYRQDPGLGLRLIYFSYDVKMKEKGDIPEGYSVSREKKERFSLILESASTNQTSMYLCASSAPYGQTGTYEQYFGPGTRLTVT.

This clone came up once. The rearrangement uses TRBV27 and TRBJ2-3; 14 bases match TRBD2. The CDR3 runs to 15 residues. The J segment lost 6 bases and the V segment lost 10 bases, leaving 9 bases of the junction unmatched. Germline V CDR1 and CDR2: MNHEY, SMNVEV (reference sequence). The CDR3 is CAMGGTSGSSDTQYF. In DNA, the CDR3 is TGTGCCATGGGGGGGACTAGCGGGAGTAGTGATACGCAGTATTTT.

This sequence joins TRBV4-1 and TRBJ2-7; 11 bases agree with TRBD2. The ends lost 1 base at V and 1 base at J; junction bases unmatched: 3. CDR1 and CDR2 from the germline V gene are MGHRA and YSYEKL. The CDR3 has 16 amino acids. CDR3 sequence: CASSQVWTSGSYEQYF. In nucleotides, the CDR3 is TGCGCCAGCAGCCAAGTCTGGACTAGCGGGTCCTACGAGCAGTACTTC.

V gene TRBV29-1 combines with J gene TRBJ2-2; 9 positions match TRBD2. The trim removed 6 bases at V and 0 bases at J, leaving 2 bases unmatched. Looked up from germline, CDR1 is SQVTM and CDR2 is ANQGSEA. CDR3 length: 14 residues. The chain's CDR3 is CSVRGGANTGELFF. CDR3 DNA sequence: TGCAGCGTGCGCGGGGGGGCGAACACCGGGGAGCTGTTTTTT.

The V call is TRBV27, the J call TRBJ2-5; D is unclear. V gave up 7 bases and J gave up 7 bases, with 13 bases separating them. CDR3 length: 12 residues. The V gene's germline CDR1 is MNHEY and CDR2 SMNVEV (reference sequence). The CDR3 spells CASTDGWGTQYF. CDR3 nucleotide sequence: TGTGCCAGCACTGACGGTTGGGGGACCCAGTACTTC.

The genes are TRBV2 and TRBJ2-1, with D possibly matching TRBD1 (6 bases). CDR3 length: 12 residues. Germline values: CDR1 SNHLY, CDR2 FYNNEI. Deletions cut 5 bases from V and 10 bases from J, with 12 bases between. CDR3 protein: CASSLQGLEQFF. The CDR3 nucleotides are TGTGCCAGCAGTTTACAGGGTTTAGAGCAGTTCTTC. Drawing the rest from reference TRBV2 and TRBJ2-1, the complete variable domain is EPEVTQTPSHQVTQMGQEVILRCVPISNHLYFYWYRQILGQKVEFLVSFYNNEISEKSEIFDDQFSVERPDGSNFTLKIRSTKLEDSAMYFCASSLQGLEQFFGPGTRLTVL.

The chain recombines TRBV14 with TRBJ2-7; TRBD2 matches at 14 bases. Germline V gene lookup returns CDR1 SGHDN and CDR2 FVKESK. The CDR3 length is 19 residues. Trimming took 5 bases from V and 0 from J; bases not matched to a gene: 12. The CDR3 loop is CASSKAPRLAGGLSYEQYF. CDR3 sequence (DNA): TGTGCCAGCAGCAAAGCACCCCGACTAGCGGGAGGGCTCTCCTACGAGCAGTACTTC.

This chain connects TRBV5-6 to TRBJ2-1; 7 bases match TRBD2. Losses at the gene ends were 2 bases for V and 1 base for J; bases not matched to a gene: 9. Germline CDR1 SGHDT, CDR2 YYEEEE. CDR3 size: 17 residues. CDR3 protein: CASSLVGGRISYNEQFF. CDR3 DNA: TGTGCCAGCAGCTTAGTTGGCGGGAGAATTTCCTACAATGAGCAGTTCTTC.

The chain joins TRBV18 to TRBJ2-3, with D perhaps matching TRBD1 (6 bases). The V end lost 4 bases, the J end lost 5 bases, and 22 bases lay between the germline ends. Looked up from germline, CDR1 is KGHSH and CDR2 is LQKENI. There are 17 residues in the CDR3. This CDR3 reads CASSRTQGSRTRDTQYF. The CDR3, as DNA: TGTGCCAGCTCACGAACACAGGGATCCCGCACTCGAGATACGCAGTATTTT.

V and J are TRBV27 and TRBJ1-2; D gene unclear. Germline V lookup: CDR1 MNHEY, CDR2 SMNVEV (reference sequence). Deletions cut 6 bases from V and 6 bases from J, with 14 bases between. This CDR3 contains 13 residues. The CDR3, as DNA: TGTGCCAGCAGACTAAGGACGGGCAATGGCTACACCTTC. Protein product: CASRLRTGNGYTF.

The chain is built from TRBV4-2 and TRBJ2-2, with a possible D match to TRBD1 (6 bases). The CDR3 has 14 amino acids. Looked up from germline, CDR1 is LGHNA and CDR2 is YNFKEQ. Trimming left V 2 bases short and J 6 bases short, with 10 bases between. CDR3 in DNA: TGTGCCAGCAGCCAACCAGGGGACGCCGGGGAGCTGTTTTTT. Amino acids: CASSQPGDAGELFF.

The J gene is TRBJ2-2, the V gene TRBV4-1, with 13 bases aligning to TRBD2. Germline V gene lookup returns CDR1 MGHRA and CDR2 YSYEKL. With V trimmed by 4 bases and J by 7 bases, 9 bases remained unmatched. This CDR3 comprises 17 residues. CDR3: CASSPPTSGRQGGELFF. The DNA for the CDR3 is TGCGCCAGCAGCCCCCCGACTAGCGGGAGGCAGGGCGGGGAGCTGTTTTTT.

The CDR3 DNA is TGTGCCAGCAGTTCCCCGACAGGTTCTTTCACTGAAGCTTTCTTT. It yields the protein CASSSPTGSFTEAFF. The V call is TRBV28, the J call TRBJ1-1, with a weak D call TRBD1 (6 bases). This CDR3 is 15 amino acids long. CDR1 MDHEN and CDR2 SYDVKM come from the germline V gene. V lost 4 bases and J 4 bases, leaving 16 bases between the germline ends.

This sequence joins TRBV7-9 and TRBJ1-1; TRBD1 matches 10 bases. This CDR3 is built from 17 residues. CDR1 and CDR2 from the germline V gene are SEHNR and FQNEAQ (reference sequence). Trimming took 5 bases from V and 1 from J; bases not matched to a gene: 10. The CDR3 sequence is CASSRTDRGLRNTEAFF. The CDR3 DNA sequence: TGTGCCAGCAGCCGGACCGACAGGGGGCTGAGGAACACTGAAGCTTTCTTT.

The chain joins TRBV11-3 to TRBJ1-1; D is unclear. The CDR3 totals 13 residues. The V end was cut by 3 bases, the J end by 2 bases, with 7 bases between. Looked up from germline, CDR1 is SGHNT and CDR2 is YENEEA. The CDR3 region has the DNA TGTGCCAGCAGCTTTTCCACTAACACTGAAGCTTTCTTT. Translation: CASSFSTNTEAFF.

CDR3 nucleotides: TGCAGCGTTTCCCTTCAAATGAACACTGAAGCTTTCTTT. This translates into CSVSLQMNTEAFF. The V call is TRBV29-1, the J call TRBJ1-1; no clear D gene. CDR1 SQVTM and CDR2 ANQGSEA come from the germline V gene. The CDR3 covers 13 residues. V was trimmed by 5 bases and J by 0 bases, leaving 10 bases between them. The full variable domain, its missing parts supplied by reference TRBV29-1 and TRBJ1-1, is SAVISQKPSRDICQRGTSLTIQCQVDSQVTMMFWYRQQPGQSLTLIATANQGSEATYESGFVIDKFPISRPNLTFSTLTVSNMSPEDSSIYLCSVSLQMNTEAFFGQGTRLTVV.